Below, 26 T cell receptor beta chains from the same sample are listed, as sequenced in a study of shared clonotypes between healthy human individuals. Some clones are missing from TCRdb's copy, which holds only in-frame ones; the method was immunoSEQ multiplex PCR. The sample consists of about 2.4 million clones, approximately 94% of them appearing once. Source material: naive CD4+ T cells sorted from blood. Regarding subset: CD45RA+ positively selected. The receptors were sampled from a man younger than 35 in good health.

The chain has TRBV10-3 and TRBJ2-3, with D maybe TRBD1 (5 bases). Trimming cost V 10 bases and J 0 bases, with 14 bases left between them. CDR3 length equals 14 residues. Germline V gives CDR1 ENHRY, CDR2 SYGVKD. For the CDR3, the DNA is TGTGCCACAGGGAAGGGTACTAGCACAGATACGCAGTATTTT. It yields the protein CATGKGTSTDTQYF.

The chain couples TRBV7-9 to TRBJ1-4, with TRBD1 as a possible D gene (6 bases). Germline CDR1 reads SEHNR; CDR2 reads FQNEAQ (reference sequence). The ends were cut back, 8 bases at V and 10 bases at J, with 17 bases in the middle. The CDR3 is 13 amino acids. The CDR3 region has the DNA TGTGCCAGCGGGGACACGGGGAGGGGAAAACTGTTTTTT. Amino acid sequence: CASGDTGRGKLFF.

CDR3 nucleotides: TGTGCCAGCACCCAACGTTTGGGGGATGAAAAACTGTTTTTT. Residues: CASTQRLGDEKLFF. The chain couples TRBV7-9 to TRBJ1-4; weak D call: TRBD1 (5 bases). The length of the CDR3 is 14 residues. Germline-derived CDR1 and CDR2 are SEHNR and FQNEAQ (reference sequence). Trimming took off 7 bases at V and 6 bases at J, with 15 bases between the two ends.

The rearrangement uses TRBV30 and TRBJ1-4, with D hard to call. V was pared by 5 bases and J by 0 bases, with 4 bases between. Germline V gene data show CDR1 as GTSNPN and CDR2 as SVGIG (reference sequence). This CDR3 has 12 amino acids. The CDR3, as DNA: TGTGCCTGGGGGCCAACTAATGAAAAACTGTTTTTT. This codes for CAWGPTNEKLFF.

Points on this clone: Other nucleotide sequences from this sample produce the same CDR3. The V and J genes are TRBV5-1 and TRBJ1-6; D is undetermined. Germline assignment: CDR1 SGHRS and CDR2 YFSETQ. The CDR3 extends over 15 amino acids. Trimming pared 0 bases from V and 7 bases from J, leaving 11 bases between. The CDR3 spells CASSLERGLNSPLHF. Here the CDR3 DNA reads TGCGCCAGCAGCTTGGAACGGGGTTTGAATTCACCCCTCCACTTT.

The gene calls are TRBV19 and TRBJ1-5, with 8 bases fitting TRBD1. Per the germline V gene, CDR1 is LNHDA and CDR2 is SQIVND (reference sequence). V dropped 3 bases and J dropped 6; count of bases not matched to a gene: 10. The CDR3 runs to 16 residues. The DNA of the CDR3 is TGTGCCAGTAGTATTTTCACGGACAGGGTCGCTCAGCCCCAGCATTTT. Translating it yields CASSIFTDRVAQPQHF.

The chain employs TRBV6-1 and TRBJ2-7; the D gene is possibly TRBD1 (6 bases). V was shortened by 6 bases and J by 2 bases, with 17 bases between the two germline ends. This CDR3 contains 15 residues. Germline V gene data show CDR1 as MNHNS and CDR2 as SASEGT. The CDR3 protein is CASSVTTGGTYEQYF. The CDR3 region has the DNA TGTGCCAGCAGCGTTACGACAGGCGGAACCTACGAGCAGTACTTC.

The chain links TRBV19 to TRBJ2-1; tentatively, D is TRBD2 (6 bases). The V end was cut by 4 bases, the J end by 6 bases, with 16 bases between. CDR1 is LNHDA, CDR2 SQIVND, per germline (reference sequence). CDR3 length: 15 residues. The CDR3 DNA reads as TGTGCCAGTAGTAGGGGGACTGTCGTTGTCAATGAGCAGTTCTTC. This codes for CASSRGTVVVNEQFF.

This rearrangement joins TRBV19 to TRBJ2-7, with D tentatively TRBD1 (5 bases). The V gene's germline CDR1 is LNHDA and CDR2 SQIVND (reference sequence). V lost 2 bases and J lost 4, with 15 bases in between. CDR3 size: 15 residues. The CDR3 bases are TGTGCCAGTAGTATACACACCCCAGGGATGTACGAGCAGTACTTC. This translates into CASSIHTPGMYEQYF.

V and J are TRBV5-1 and TRBJ2-7; D call uncertain. Trimming shortened V by 1 base and J by 6 bases, and 11 bases separated the two germline ends. CDR1 is SGHRS, CDR2 YFSETQ, per germline. The length of the CDR3 is 13 residues. CDR3 DNA: TGCGCCAGCAGCTTGAGGTCTGGGCTCGAGCAGTACTTC. Its translation: CASSLRSGLEQYF.

This clone has a single count. The same CDR3 is also encoded by other DNA sequences in this sample. J is TRBJ1-5 and V is TRBV19; D is uncertain. V gave up 3 bases and J gave up 3 bases, with 12 bases separating them. Germline lookup yields CDR1 LNHDA and CDR2 SQIVND (reference sequence). The length of the CDR3 is 15 residues. The CDR3 loop reads CASSIGRTINQPQHF. The CDR3 DNA sequence: TGTGCCAGTAGTATCGGCAGGACGATCAATCAGCCCCAGCATTTT. Full variable domain (remainder filled in from reference TRBV19 and TRBJ1-5): DGGITQSPKYLFRKEGQNVTLSCEQNLNHDAMYWYRQDPGQGLRLIYYSQIVNDFQKGDIAEGYSVSREKKESFPLTVTSAQKNPTAFYLCASSIGRTINQPQHFGDGTRLSIL.

The rearrangement links TRBV2 to TRBJ1-2; 10 nucleotides match TRBD1. CDR3 size: 14 residues. V lost 7 bases to trimming and J lost 7 bases; unmatched junction nucleotides: 9. Germline CDR1 reads SNHLY; CDR2 reads FYNNEI. The CDR3 DNA reads as TGTGCCAGCACCCAGGACAGGGGGAGTGGTGGCTACACCTTC. Amino acids: CASTQDRGSGGYTF.

The chain combines TRBV30 with TRBJ1-2; tentative D call: TRBD1 (5 bases). Germline CDR1 and CDR2: GTSNPN and SVGIG (reference sequence). V dropped 2 bases and J dropped 6 bases, with 13 bases sitting between them. The CDR3 has 13 residues. DNA for the CDR3: TGTGCCTGGAGTATCCAGGGAGGGAATGGCTACACCTTC. Translated: CAWSIQGGNGYTF.

The gene calls are TRBV11-2 and TRBJ2-1; 8 positions match TRBD2. CDR3 length: 13 residues. Trimming removed 5 bases from V and 11 bases from J; junction bases left unmatched: 8. Germline lookup yields CDR1 SGHAT and CDR2 FQNNGV. For the CDR3, the DNA is TGTGCCAGCAGCACGACCACTAGCGGAAAGCAGTTCTTC. Amino acids: CASSTTTSGKQFF.

The chain joins TRBV25-1 to TRBJ2-5, with TRBD1 matching over 10 bases. CDR1 is MGHDK, CDR2 SYGVNS, per germline. This CDR3 spans 14 amino acids. The V gene end was trimmed by 6 bases and the J gene end by 11 bases; junction bases not matched to a gene: 12. The CDR3 sequence is CASRQPGQGREQYF. Written as DNA, the CDR3 is TGTGCCAGCAGGCAACCGGGACAGGGGAGAGAGCAGTACTTC.

The chain employs TRBV4-1 and TRBJ1-6; D unresolved. Germline V CDR1 and CDR2: MGHRA, YSYEKL. This CDR3 comprises 14 residues. Trimming took 1 base from V and 7 from J, leaving 8 bases between them. CDR3 bases: TGCGCCAGCAGCCAAGGGGTCGGGAATTCACCCCTCCACTTT. As protein: CASSQGVGNSPLHF.

The chain links TRBV25-1 to TRBJ1-1, with 9 bases identical to TRBD1. CDR3 size: 14 residues. Unmatched junction bases numbered 5, after V lost 8 bases and J lost 1 base. Germline V gene lookup returns CDR1 MGHDK and CDR2 SYGVNS. The CDR3 DNA is TGTGCCAGCTCAATGGACAGGGGGAACACTGAAGCTTTCTTT. Translated, it gives CASSMDRGNTEAFF.

The chain uses TRBV7-6 and TRBJ2-5; TRBD1 aligns across 8 bases. Trimming cost V 5 bases and J 5 bases; bases outside gene matches: 16. The CDR3 consists of 17 residues. Germline CDR1 is SGHVS and CDR2 is FNYEAQ. The CDR3 protein is CASSPWDRIDLLETQYF. CDR3 in DNA: TGTGCCAGCAGCCCTTGGGACAGGATTGATCTCCTCGAGACCCAGTACTTC.

The gene calls are TRBV27 and TRBJ2-7; maybe TRBD1 (6 bases). The germline V and J ends were trimmed by 2 bases and 6 bases, with 11 bases remaining between them. CDR1 MNHEY and CDR2 SMNVEV come from the germline V gene (reference sequence). This CDR3 spans 13 amino acids. The CDR3 DNA reads as TGTGCCAGCAGTTTAAGGGGGATTGGCGAGCAGTACTTC. It yields the protein CASSLRGIGEQYF.

The gene calls are TRBV7-2 and TRBJ2-5; tentatively, D is TRBD1 (6 bases). The CDR3 contains 15 residues. Trimming took off 5 bases at V and 2 bases at J, with 15 bases between the two ends. Germline V lookup: CDR1 SGHTA, CDR2 FQGNSA. CDR3 in DNA: TGTGCCAGCAGCGCCGCCGGGACACAACAAGAGACCCAGTACTTC. This sequence encodes CASSAAGTQQETQYF.

This chain links TRBV19 with TRBJ1-1, with 7 bases that match TRBD1. The V and J ends lost 7 bases and 2 bases, in that order; junction bases with no gene match: 7. The CDR3 is made up of 14 amino acids. From germline, CDR1 is LNHDA and CDR2 SQIVND (reference sequence). For the CDR3, the DNA is TGTGCCAGTACTAACCAGGGGGTTAACACTGAAGCTTTCTTT. It yields the protein CASTNQGVNTEAFF.

The chain is built from TRBV6-5 and TRBJ2-3; D uncertain. The CDR3 is 14 residues long. Germline CDR1 reads MNHEY; CDR2 reads SVGAGI. V was trimmed by 7 bases and J by 0 bases, leaving 11 bases between them. CDR3 loop: CASNHLGSTDTQYF. CDR3 nucleotide sequence: TGTGCCAGCAACCACCTGGGAAGCACAGATACGCAGTATTTT.

This clone was seen only once. This chain joins TRBV18 and TRBJ1-6; D remains ambiguous. Deletions cut 0 bases from V and 7 bases from J, with 10 bases between. Germline V gene sequence: CDR1 KGHSH, CDR2 LQKENI. The CDR3 is 15 residues long. As DNA, the CDR3 is TGTGCCAGCTCACCACCGGACGGAGGGAATTCACCCCTCCACTTT. Its translation is CASSPPDGGNSPLHF. The complete variable domain, with remaining parts taken from reference TRBV18 and TRBJ1-6, reads NAGVMQNPRHLVRRRGQEARLRCSPMKGHSHVYWYRQLPEEGLKFMVYLQKENIIDESGMPKERFSAEFPKEGPSILRIQQVVRGDSAAYFCASSPPDGGNSPLHFGNGTRLTVT.

This chain connects TRBV15 to TRBJ2-2; D remains ambiguous. Germline V CDR1 and CDR2: LNHNV, YYDKDF (reference sequence). This CDR3 is 14 amino acids long. Trimming removed 0 bases from V and 5 bases from J, with 7 bases in between. CDR3: CATSRDLVTGELFF. The CDR3 region has the DNA TGTGCCACCAGCAGAGATTTGGTTACCGGGGAGCTGTTTTTT.

The CDR3 is CASSKDGSYEQYF. The CDR3 DNA follows: TGCGCCAGCAGCAAGGACGGCTCCTACGAGCAGTACTTC. The rearrangement uses TRBV10-2 and TRBJ2-7; D is unresolved. The CDR3 loop spans 13 amino acids. V was clipped by 6 bases and J by 0 bases, with 9 bases between them. Looked up from germline, CDR1 is WSHSY and CDR2 is SAAADI.

On this clone itself: Other DNA sequences in this specimen translate into the identical CDR3. The chain has TRBV5-6 and TRBJ2-5; the match to TRBD2 covers 11 bases. V trimming: 3 bases; J trimming: 2 bases; junction bases outside the gene matches: 6. This CDR3 region has 16 residues. Germline V gives CDR1 SGHDT, CDR2 YYEEEE. CDR3 coding DNA: TGTGCCAGCAGCTCGGTAGCGGGGGGGCGTCAAGAGACCCAGTACTTC. Translation: CASSSVAGGRQETQYF.